These 18 T cell receptor beta chains were sequenced from one sample in a study of blood T cell repertoires in COVID-19. Profiling relied on immunoSEQ multiplex PCR, and the TCRdb table lists in-frame clones only, not all of them. The sample carries about 220,000 clones, under 90% recorded once. The specimen was peripheral blood. Receptors were obtained from a woman of 80 years or more with acute or convalescent COVID-19.

The chain combines TRBV7-9 with TRBJ1-2, with D unresolved. Germline V gene data show CDR1 as SEHNR and CDR2 as FQNEAQ (reference sequence). The CDR3 consists of 14 residues. The V gene lost 4 bases and the J gene lost 2 bases, with 11 bases spanning the gap. The CDR3 coding sequence is TGTGCCAGCAGCTCCCGGACTGAGAACTATGGCTACACCTTC. Its translation: CASSSRTENYGYTF.

The chain is built from TRBV29-1 and TRBJ1-4; TRBD1 matches at 10 bases. The germline CDR1 and CDR2 sequences are SQVTM and ANQGSEA. The CDR3 runs 12 residues. V lost 7 bases to trimming and J lost 6 bases; unmatched junction nucleotides: 2. CDR3 sequence (DNA): TGCAGCGCGGGGACAGGGGATGAAAAACTGTTTTTT. It is translated as CSAGTGDEKLFF.

This chain joins TRBV6-5 and TRBJ1-6; tentative D call: TRBD1 (5 bases). Looked up from germline, CDR1 is MNHEY and CDR2 is SVGAGI. The CDR3 is 13 amino acids. The V and J ends lost 10 bases and 4 bases respectively, with 11 bases between them. The CDR3 sequence is CATRVQYNSPLHF. The DNA for the CDR3 is TGTGCCACCAGGGTACAGTATAATTCACCCCTCCACTTT.

The chain has TRBV2 and TRBJ2-7; 14 nucleotides match TRBD2. Germline lookup yields CDR1 SNHLY and CDR2 FYNNEI. After removal of 8 bases from V and 3 bases from J, the junction contained 0 bases not matched to a gene. The CDR3 covers 13 residues. In DNA, the CDR3 is TGTGCCAGCGGGACTAGCGGGGGCTACGAGCAGTACTTC. This encodes CASGTSGGYEQYF.

The CDR3 is CASSMKQVVTEAFF. CDR3 coding DNA: TGTGCCAGCAGTATGAAGCAGGTTGTCACTGAAGCTTTCTTT. The chain uses TRBV6-5 and TRBJ1-1; D gene uncertain. V was cut by 5 bases and J by 4 bases, with 14 bases left in between. Germline assignment: CDR1 MNHEY and CDR2 SVGAGI. This CDR3 has 14 amino acids.

The chain has TRBV4-1 and TRBJ1-1; 9 bases are shared with TRBD1. Trimming cost V 4 bases and J 11 bases; bases outside gene matches: 11. The length of the CDR3 is 14 residues. The germline gives CDR1 MGHRA, CDR2 YSYEKL. CDR3 amino acids: CASSLTWTGARAFF. Written as DNA, the CDR3 is TGCGCCAGCAGCCTGACCTGGACAGGGGCGCGGGCTTTCTTT.

As DNA, the CDR3 is TGTGCCAGCAGCGTAGTACCAGATAAGAACACTGAAGCTTTCTTT. Its translation is CASSVVPDKNTEAFF. The V call is TRBV9, the J call TRBJ1-1; no definite D call. V was pared by 0 bases and J by 1 base, with 10 bases between. Germline CDR1 reads SGDLS; CDR2 reads YYNGEE. The CDR3 runs to 15 residues.

This clone was seen a single time. The genes are TRBV7-2 and TRBJ1-5; perhaps TRBD1 as D (5 bases). The ends were cut back, 5 bases at V and 5 bases at J, with 16 bases in the middle. This CDR3 contains 15 residues. Germline loops: CDR1 SGHTA, CDR2 FQGNSA. CDR3 protein: CASSLRGYVDQPQHF. DNA of the CDR3: TGTGCCAGCAGCCTCCGGGGGTACGTCGATCAGCCCCAGCATTTT.

This sequence joins TRBV19 and TRBJ1-2, with 7 nucleotides matching TRBD1. V was clipped by 5 bases and J by 1 base; unmatched bases: 7. CDR3 size: 15 residues. Germline CDR1 reads LNHDA; CDR2 reads SQIVND (reference sequence). This CDR3 reads CASSGGQILNYGYTF. For the CDR3, the DNA is TGTGCCAGTAGTGGGGGACAGATTCTTAACTATGGCTACACCTTC.

The chain carries TRBV2 and TRBJ1-2, with D possibly matching TRBD1 (6 bases). Germline V gene data show CDR1 as SNHLY and CDR2 as FYNNEI. The CDR3 has 13 amino acids. Deletions cut 5 bases from V and 1 base from J, with 8 bases between. The CDR3 region is CASSRDINYGYTF. The CDR3, as DNA: TGTGCCAGCAGTAGGGACATTAACTATGGCTACACCTTC.

The sample holds a few counts of this clone. The chain employs TRBV28 and TRBJ1-2, with D uncertain. Germline CDR1 is MDHEN and CDR2 is SYDVKM. With 3 bases removed from V and 8 bases from J, the gap between germline ends came to 16 bases. The CDR3 is 14 amino acids. This chain's CDR3 is CASSFYRGSGGYTF. CDR3 nucleotide sequence: TGTGCCAGCAGTTTTTATCGGGGATCGGGCGGCTACACCTTC.

The CDR3 DNA sequence: TGTGCCAGCAGCCAGGGCAGGTCCGTCGCCGGGGAGCTGTTTTTT. Translation: CASSQGRSVAGELFF. This chain links TRBV14 with TRBJ2-2; D is undetermined. Trimming removed 3 bases from V and 6 bases from J, with 14 bases in between. The CDR3 contains 15 residues. CDR1 SGHDN and CDR2 FVKESK come from the germline V gene.

The rearrangement joins TRBV5-1 to TRBJ1-1; weak D call: TRBD1 (6 bases). The CDR3 runs to 13 residues. Germline V gene lookup returns CDR1 SGHRS and CDR2 YFSETQ. Trimming cost V 0 bases and J 3 bases, with 6 bases left between them. The CDR3 DNA is TGCGCCAGCAGCTTGGACAGGGACACTGAAGCTTTCTTT. This encodes CASSLDRDTEAFF.

To note about this clone: The identical CDR3 is also encoded by other nucleotide sequences in the sample. The chain uses TRBV9 and TRBJ1-1; D is unclear. Trimming left V 0 bases short and J 0 bases short, with 9 bases between. CDR3 size: 15 residues. Germline V gene data show CDR1 as SGDLS and CDR2 as YYNGEE. This chain's CDR3 is CASSVDEGMNTEAFF. CDR3 DNA: TGTGCCAGCAGCGTAGATGAGGGAATGAACACTGAAGCTTTCTTT.

This clone was counted a single time. A much larger clone sits a single nucleotide away, making a read error possible. The chain recombines TRBV11-3 with TRBJ1-2, with D unclear. Germline loops: CDR1 SGHNT, CDR2 YENEEA. The CDR3 covers 13 residues. Trimming took 3 bases from V and 3 from J, leaving 8 bases between them. CDR3 sequence (DNA): TGTGCCAGCAGCTTGCAGAGGGACTATGGCTACACCTTC. This encodes CASSLQRDYGYTF.

The chain links TRBV11-2 to TRBJ2-2; D may be TRBD2 (5 bases). V gave up 3 bases and J gave up 1 base, with 9 bases separating them. CDR3 size: 15 residues. The germline V gene encodes CDR1 SGHAT and CDR2 FQNNGV. CDR3 nucleotides: TGTGCCAGCAGCTTGGCTAGCCAGAACACCGGGGAGCTGTTTTTT. Translating it yields CASSLASQNTGELFF.

The CDR3 sequence is CASSYSFTGLNGYTF. As DNA, the CDR3 is TGTGCCAGCAGTTACTCGTTCACAGGGCTTAATGGCTACACCTTC. The chain recombines TRBV6-5 with TRBJ1-2; perhaps TRBD1 as D (6 bases). V was pared by 0 bases and J by 6 bases, with 14 bases between. CDR3 length: 15 amino acids. CDR1 and CDR2 (germline): MNHEY, SVGAGI.

The V call is TRBV27, the J call TRBJ2-2, with TRBD2 matching over 9 bases. The length of the CDR3 is 16 residues. J was trimmed by 1 base and V by 6 bases; bases with no gene match: 6. Germline-derived CDR1 and CDR2 are MNHEY and SMNVEV (reference sequence). This chain's CDR3 is CASRPGTSWNTGELFF. CDR3 DNA: TGTGCCAGCAGACCCGGGACTAGCTGGAACACCGGGGAGCTGTTTTTT.